These 20 T cell receptor beta chains came from one sample sequenced in a study of T cells in Graves' hyperthyroidism and ophthalmopathy. Regions amplified from RNA transcripts were the TCR beta CDR3 regions. With the HTBI primer set, the TCR CDR3 went through a first round of RT-PCR. TCRdb reprocessed the multiplex PCR reads with MiXCR, giving one entry per CDR3 protein. The profile shows 380,000 or so distinct CDR3 sequences, around an eighth of them singletons. The sequenced sample was blood. These receptors all come from a man aged 30 to 39 with Graves' hyperthyroidism that later progressed to Graves' ophthalmopathy.

This clonotype was recorded many times. The rearrangement links TRBV2 to TRBJ1-5; TRBD1 is a possible D gene (5 bases). This CDR3 has 14 amino acids. Looked up from germline, CDR1 is SNHLY and CDR2 is FYNNEI. V shed 6 bases and J shed 0 bases, with 9 bases lying between them. In DNA, the CDR3 is TGTGCCAGCAGAGACAGCTATAGCAATCAGCCCCAGCATTTT. Translating it yields CASRDSYSNQPQHF. Full variable domain (remainder filled in from reference TRBV2 and TRBJ1-5): EPEVTQTPSHQVTQMGQEVILRCVPISNHLYFYWYRQILGQKVEFLVSFYNNEISEKSEIFDDQFSVERPDGSNFTLKIRSTKLEDSAMYFCASRDSYSNQPQHFGDGTRLSIL.

There are many counts of this clonotype. The V and J genes are TRBV6-1 and TRBJ2-7, with D unclear. Trimming removed 4 bases at V and 5 bases at J, with 12 bases between. From germline, CDR1 is MNHNS and CDR2 SASEGT. The CDR3 is made up of 13 amino acids. The CDR3 DNA reads TGTGCCAGCAGTGCCTTGGGTGTCGACGAGCAGTACTTC. Translation gives CASSALGVDEQYF.

This clonotype has a handful of counts. The chain employs TRBV28 and TRBJ2-2; 8 nucleotides agree with TRBD1. Germline V lookup: CDR1 MDHEN, CDR2 SYDVKM. This CDR3 comprises 15 residues. V lost 4 bases, J lost 4 bases, and 5 bases stayed unmatched. CDR3 nucleotide sequence: TGTGCCAGCAGTTCCCCAGGGGGCGGCACCGGGGAGCTGTTTTTT. Protein: CASSSPGGGTGELFF.

This clonotype was seen a handful of times. A much more abundant neighbour one base away suggests this may be a read error. The V gene is TRBV11-2, the J gene TRBJ2-2; 8 bases are shared with TRBD2. The CDR3 contains 17 residues. With 1 base clipped from V and 6 bases from J, the junction kept 10 bases outside the gene matches. Germline V CDR1 and CDR2: SGHAT, FQNNGV. In nucleotides, the CDR3 is TGTGCCAGCAGCTTAGGAACGCGGGGGGCAAGTCCCGGGGAGCTGTTTTTT. It codes for CASSLGTRGASPGELFF.

This clonotype has at least ten counts. J is TRBJ2-5 and V is TRBV11-1; tentative D call: TRBD2 (6 bases). The CDR3 consists of 14 residues. V lost 0 bases, J lost 5 bases, and 10 bases lay in between. The germline gives CDR1 SGHAT, CDR2 FQDESV (reference sequence). CDR3 amino acids: CASSLARGAETQYF. The DNA of the CDR3 is TGTGCCAGCAGCTTAGCGCGCGGGGCCGAGACCCAGTACTTC.

There are a few counts of this clonotype. The DNA of the CDR3 is TGTGCCTGGAGTGAGGGACCTGGGACAGGCGATCAGCCCCAGCATTTT. Translating it yields CAWSEGPGTGDQPQHF. The chain recombines TRBV30 with TRBJ1-5, with 8 bases fitting TRBD1. Germline V CDR1 and CDR2: GTSNPN, SVGIG (reference sequence). This CDR3 is 16 amino acids long. V lost 1 base and J lost 5; bases outside the gene matches: 10. The full variable domain, in which reference TRBV30 and TRBJ1-5 provide the parts outside the CDR3, is SQTIHQWPATLVQPVGSPLSLECTVEGTSNPNLYWYRQAAGRGLQLLFYSVGIGQISSEVPQNLSASRPQDRQFILSSKKLLLSDSGFYLCAWSEGPGTGDQPQHFGDGTRLSIL.

In its sample, this clonotype was seen a few times. This chain joins TRBV3-1 and TRBJ2-2, with 8 bases matching TRBD2. The ends lost 1 base at V and 3 bases at J; junction bases unmatched: 7. Germline CDR1 and CDR2: LGHDT and YNNKEL (reference sequence). The CDR3 length is 17 residues. DNA of the CDR3: TGTGCCAGCAGCCAAGCCCAAGCGGGGGACCACACCGGGGAGCTGTTTTTT. This codes for CASSQAQAGDHTGELFF.

This clonotype was found many times. The chain couples TRBV6-7 to TRBJ1-5, with D possibly matching TRBD1 (5 bases). TRBV6-7 is flagged as an ORF with uncertain function. The V end lost 2 bases, the J end lost 2 bases, and 13 bases lay between the germline ends. The CDR3 consists of 16 residues. CDR3 nucleotide sequence: TGTGCCAGCAGTTACCCCCAGGGCCGGCGCAATCAGCCCCAGCATTTT. Amino acids: CASSYPQGRRNQPQHF.

The sample holds many counts of this clonotype. The chain couples TRBV20-1 to TRBJ2-1; D uncertain. With 7 bases removed from V and 5 bases from J, the gap between germline ends came to 12 bases. In germline, CDR1 is DFQATT, CDR2 SNEGSKA (reference sequence). The CDR3 runs to 12 residues. CDR3 protein: CSDAKENNEQFF. The CDR3 DNA sequence: TGCAGTGATGCCAAGGAAAACAATGAGCAGTTCTTC.

This clonotype was counted only a few times. The rearrangement joins TRBV7-6 to TRBJ1-5; a weak D match, TRBD1 (5 bases). Per germline, CDR1 SGHVS and CDR2 FNYEAQ. The CDR3 is 16 amino acids. V was clipped by 4 bases and J by 0 bases, with 13 bases between them. The CDR3 reads CASSSGHPYSNQPQHF. CDR3 in DNA: TGTGCCAGCAGCTCTGGACACCCTTATAGCAATCAGCCCCAGCATTTT.

The chain couples TRBV12-3 or TRBV12-4 to TRBJ1-3; unclear D gene. CDR3 length equals 14 residues. V lost 6 bases and J lost 2, with 11 bases in between. The DNA of the CDR3 is TGTGCCAGCAGCCAGTATGGCCCTGGAAACACCATATATTTT. Its protein product is CASSQYGPGNTIYF.

This chain connects TRBV3-1 to TRBJ2-7; a possible D gene is TRBD2 (7 bases). Germline V gives CDR1 LGHDT, CDR2 YNNKEL (reference sequence). CDR3 length equals 15 residues. With 7 bases removed from V and 4 bases from J, the gap between germline ends came to 20 bases. The CDR3 bases are TGTGCCAGCAACCCCTATGTGGCGGGGGCTTACGAGCAGTACTTC. Encoded protein: CASNPYVAGAYEQYF.

The genes are TRBV5-6 and TRBJ2-7, with D perhaps TRBD1 (6 bases). CDR1 SGHDT and CDR2 YYEEEE come from the germline V gene. The CDR3 extends over 16 amino acids. V was pared by 1 base and J by 0 bases, with 14 bases between. CDR3 bases: TGTGCCAGCAGCTTGCGTTATACAGGGAGCTCCTACGAGCAGTACTTC. Its protein product is CASSLRYTGSSYEQYF.

This chain links TRBV3-1 with TRBJ2-2, with D tentatively TRBD2 (6 bases). CDR3 length: 18 amino acids. Trimming took off 4 bases at V and 0 bases at J, with 18 bases between the two ends. The germline CDR1 and CDR2 sequences are LGHDT and YNNKEL (reference sequence). The CDR3 here is CASSRYGLSQSNTGELFF. CDR3 coding DNA: TGTGCCAGCAGCCGGTATGGACTATCACAGTCGAACACCGGGGAGCTGTTTTTT. Drawing the rest from reference TRBV3-1 and TRBJ2-2, the complete variable domain is DTAVSQTPKYLVTQMGNDKSIKCEQNLGHDTMYWYKQDSKKFLKIMFSYNNKELIINETVPNRFSPKSPDKAHLNLHINSLELGDSAVYFCASSRYGLSQSNTGELFFGEGSRLTVL.

In its sample, this clonotype was seen a few times. The rearrangement joins TRBV7-3 to TRBJ2-1; 9 bases are shared with TRBD2. The CDR3 covers 15 residues. V was clipped by 3 bases and J by 6 bases; unmatched bases: 6. Germline V lookup: CDR1 SGHTA, CDR2 FQGTGA. The CDR3 is CASSFKRGAPNEQFF. CDR3 nucleotide sequence: TGTGCCAGCAGCTTCAAGCGGGGGGCACCCAATGAGCAGTTCTTC.

This sequence joins TRBV20-1 and TRBJ2-2; weak D call: TRBD2 (6 bases). Germline V gives CDR1 DFQATT, CDR2 SNEGSKA (reference sequence). V lost 5 bases to trimming and J lost 6 bases, with 10 bases between them. This CDR3 is 12 amino acids long. In DNA, the CDR3 is TGCAGTGCTTGGAGGGTTGCCGGGGAGCTGTTTTTT. The encoded protein is CSAWRVAGELFF.

This clonotype was seen repeatedly, ten times or more. This chain joins TRBV7-6 and TRBJ2-7; 10 bases agree with TRBD1. Unmatched junction bases numbered 8, after V lost 5 bases and J lost 4 bases. Germline V gene lookup returns CDR1 SGHVS and CDR2 FNYEAQ. The CDR3 loop spans 15 amino acids. The CDR3 region has the DNA TGTGCCAGCAGCCTACGGTGGACAGGGGGTTACGAGCAGTACTTC. It translates to CASSLRWTGGYEQYF.

This chain uses TRBV7-3 with TRBJ2-1; D not certain. This CDR3 region has 15 residues. V lost 3 bases and J lost 1, with 10 bases in between. Germline V lookup: CDR1 SGHTA, CDR2 FQGTGA. The DNA of the CDR3 is TGTGCCAGCAGCTTCCTGGGAAATTCCTACAATGAGCAGTTCTTC. It specifies CASSFLGNSYNEQFF.

Details on this clonotype: This may stem from a read error, because a much larger clone lies one nucleotide away. A read error is likely, as this CDR3 ends without the conserved phenylalanine or tryptophan. The V gene is TRBV7-9, the J gene TRBJ1-1, with no clear D. CDR1 is SEHNR and CDR2 is FQNEAQ in the germline V gene (reference sequence). V was cut by 6 bases and J by 5 bases, with 13 bases left in between. This CDR3 region has 13 residues. This CDR3 reads CASSPAPGTEAFC. CDR3 coding DNA: TGTGCCAGCAGTCCAGCCCCGGGAACTGAAGCTTTCTGT.

This clonotype was counted a single time. V is TRBV7-9 and J is TRBJ1-2, with D possibly TRBD1 on 6 matching bases. The CDR3 spans 16 residues. The V end was cut by 2 bases, the J end by 6 bases, with 19 bases between. The germline gives CDR1 SEHNR, CDR2 FQNEAQ (reference sequence). CDR3 in amino acids: CASSLSAFSGADGYTF. CDR3 bases: TGTGCCAGCAGCTTATCCGCTTTCTCAGGGGCGGATGGCTACACCTTC.